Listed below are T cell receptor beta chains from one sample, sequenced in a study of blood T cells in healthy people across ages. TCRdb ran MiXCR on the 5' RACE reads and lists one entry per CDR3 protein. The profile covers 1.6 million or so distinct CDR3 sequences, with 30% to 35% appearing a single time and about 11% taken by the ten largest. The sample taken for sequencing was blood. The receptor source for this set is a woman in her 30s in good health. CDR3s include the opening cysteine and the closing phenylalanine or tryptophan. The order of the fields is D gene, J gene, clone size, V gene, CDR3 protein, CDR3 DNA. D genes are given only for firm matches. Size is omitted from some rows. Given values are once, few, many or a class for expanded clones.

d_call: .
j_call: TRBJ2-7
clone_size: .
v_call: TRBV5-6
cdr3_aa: CASSSPRTGFSYEQYF
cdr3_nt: TGTGCCAGCAGCTCGCCTCGAACAGGGTTCTCCTACGAGCAGTACTTC

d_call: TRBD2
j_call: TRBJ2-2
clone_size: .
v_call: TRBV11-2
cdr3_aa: CASRGGRNTGELFF
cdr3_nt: TGTGCCAGCAGAGGCGGGAGGAACACCGGGGAGCTGTTTTTT

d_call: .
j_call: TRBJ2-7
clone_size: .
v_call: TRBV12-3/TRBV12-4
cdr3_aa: CASSLARPLFEQYF
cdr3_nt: TGTGCCAGCAGTTTAGCCCGCCCCCTATTCGAGCAGTACTTC

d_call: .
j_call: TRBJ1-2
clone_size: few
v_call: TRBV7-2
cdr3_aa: CASSFKGDAHYGYTF
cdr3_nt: TGTGCCAGCAGCTTCAAGGGGGACGCCCATTATGGCTACACCTTC

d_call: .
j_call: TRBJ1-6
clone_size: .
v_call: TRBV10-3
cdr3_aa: CAIKQEAYNSPLHF
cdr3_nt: TGTGCCATCAAGCAGGAGGCCTATAATTCACCCCTCCACTTT

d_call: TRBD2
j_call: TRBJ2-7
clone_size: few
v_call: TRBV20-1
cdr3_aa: CSGNPLAEFYEQYF
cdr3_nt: TGCAGTGGAAACCCACTAGCGGAGTTCTACGAGCAGTACTTC

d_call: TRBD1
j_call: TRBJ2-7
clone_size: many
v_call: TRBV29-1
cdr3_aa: CSVKGTVFEQYF
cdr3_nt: TGCAGCGTTAAGGGGACAGTATTTGAGCAGTACTTC

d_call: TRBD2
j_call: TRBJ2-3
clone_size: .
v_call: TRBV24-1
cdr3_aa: CATSDPGTSGTSDTQYF
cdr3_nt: TGTGCCACCAGTGACCCCGGGACTAGCGGTACCTCAGATACGCAGTATTTT

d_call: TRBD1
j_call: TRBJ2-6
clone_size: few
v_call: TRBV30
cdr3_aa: CAWSVLAGGMAGANVLTF
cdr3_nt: TGTGCCTGGAGTGTATTGGCAGGGGGTATGGCTGGGGCCAACGTCCTGACTTTC

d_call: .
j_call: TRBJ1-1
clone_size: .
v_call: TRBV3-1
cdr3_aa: CASSPSGWDTEAFF
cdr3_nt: TGTGCCAGCAGCCCCAGTGGGTGGGACACTGAAGCTTTCTTT

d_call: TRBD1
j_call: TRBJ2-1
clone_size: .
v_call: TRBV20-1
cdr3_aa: CSAREGQAFYNEQFF
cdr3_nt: TGCAGTGCTAGAGAGGGACAGGCGTTTTACAATGAGCAGTTCTTC

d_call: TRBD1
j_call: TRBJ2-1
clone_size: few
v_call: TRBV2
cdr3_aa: CASSERGQGSYNEQFF
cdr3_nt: TGTGCCAGCAGTGAACGGGGACAGGGATCCTACAATGAGCAGTTCTTC

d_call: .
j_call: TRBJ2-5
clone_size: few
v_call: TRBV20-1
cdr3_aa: CSEMARVNSETQYF
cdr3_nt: TGCAGTGAGATGGCCAGGGTTAATTCAGAGACCCAGTACTTC

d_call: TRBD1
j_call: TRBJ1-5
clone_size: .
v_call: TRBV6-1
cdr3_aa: CASSGWDRDPRQPQHF
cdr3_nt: TGTGCCAGCAGTGGGTGGGACAGGGACCCCAGGCAGCCCCAGCATTTT

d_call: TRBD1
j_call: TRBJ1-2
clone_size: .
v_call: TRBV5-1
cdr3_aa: CASSPNRTGGAYGYTF
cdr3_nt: TGCGCCAGCAGTCCGAATCGGACAGGAGGAGCCTATGGCTACACCTTC

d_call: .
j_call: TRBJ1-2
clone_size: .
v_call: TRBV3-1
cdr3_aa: CASSQGSGLYGYTF
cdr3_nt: TGTGCCAGCAGCCAAGGGTCAGGGCTGTATGGCTACACCTTC

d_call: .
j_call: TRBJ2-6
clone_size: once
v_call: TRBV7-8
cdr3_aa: CASRGPTGSGANVLTF
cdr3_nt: TGTGCCAGCAGAGGCCCGACAGGCTCGGGGGCCAACGTCCTGACTTTC

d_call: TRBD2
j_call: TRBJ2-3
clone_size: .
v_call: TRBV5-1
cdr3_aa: CASSTAGTSGDTQYF
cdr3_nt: TGCGCCAGCAGCACCGCCGGGACTAGCGGAGATACGCAGTATTTT

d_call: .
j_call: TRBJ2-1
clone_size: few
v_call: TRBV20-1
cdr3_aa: CSSKGNEQFF
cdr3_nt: TGCAGTAGTAAGGGGAATGAGCAGTTCTTC

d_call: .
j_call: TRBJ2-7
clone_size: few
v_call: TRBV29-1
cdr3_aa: CSAENRASYEQYF
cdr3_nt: TGCAGCGCAGAGAACAGGGCCAGCTACGAGCAGTACTTC

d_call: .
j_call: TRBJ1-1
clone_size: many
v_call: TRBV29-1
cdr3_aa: CSVGKGLYTEAFF
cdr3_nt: TGCAGCGTTGGAAAGGGGCTTTACACTGAAGCTTTCTTT

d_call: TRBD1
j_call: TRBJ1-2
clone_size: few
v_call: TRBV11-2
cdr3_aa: CASSPQGTAYGYTF
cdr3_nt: TGTGCCAGCAGCCCCCAGGGGACAGCTTATGGCTACACCTTC